This T cell receptor (beta chain) was sequenced for a study of resident and recirculating memory T cells in vitiligo. About the research overall: The samples were homogenized without cell sorting before genomic DNA extraction. Whole-study findings and limits: No unique dominant TCR clone was found in vitiligo lesions.

Clones were sequenced by immunoSEQ multiplex PCR, and TCRdb holds only the in-frame ones, with some missing. The table includes 70,000 to 85,000 clones, about 89% detected once. The CDR3 consists of 13 residues. The germline V gene has CDR1 SGHTA and CDR2 FQGTGA. Between the trimmed V and J ends, which lost 5 bases and 4 bases, there was a span of 11 bases. Stable vitiligo meant no lesion change over the previous 6 months. Comments on this clone: Antigen specificity is unknown.

The V gene is TRBV7-3, the J gene TRBJ1-1; no reliable D call. The clonotype comes from a male donor with vitiligo. Sequencing was performed on blood. The CDR3: CASSQQEGTEAFF. The CDR3 coding sequence is TGTGCCAGCAGCCAGCAGGAGGGCACTGAAGCTTTCTTT.